The 7 T cell receptor beta chains reported below all come from one sample, sequenced in a study of CD4 T cells in relation to SARS-CoV-2 and coronaviruses. Profiled with immunoSEQ multiplex PCR; TCRdb holds only in-frame clones, not every one. This table holds 50,000 to 70,000 clones, about 90% found once. Material for sequencing was naive CD4+ T cells from PBMCs. Indicated subset: naive CD4+ T cells isolated by negative enrichment. These receptors originate from an adult with COVID-19.

The V call is TRBV18, the J call TRBJ1-5; TRBD1 might be the D (5 bases). Germline values: CDR1 KGHSH, CDR2 LQKENI. CDR3 length: 14 amino acids. Trimming removed 6 bases at V and 4 bases at J, with 13 bases between. The CDR3 sequence: CASSPDWGNQPQHF. As DNA, the CDR3 is TGTGCCAGCTCCCCGGATTGGGGGAATCAGCCCCAGCATTTT.

The chain combines TRBV28 with TRBJ2-7, with D uncertain. The germline V gene has CDR1 MDHEN and CDR2 SYDVKM. V was trimmed by 7 bases and J by 6 bases, leaving 25 bases between them. This CDR3 has 16 residues. As DNA, the CDR3 is TGTGCCAGCACCTTTACGGCGGCGCTACGAGGAGCCGAGCAGTACTTC. Translating it yields CASTFTAALRGAEQYF.

The V gene is TRBV2, the J gene TRBJ2-7, with 10 bases lining up with TRBD2. In germline, CDR1 is SNHLY, CDR2 FYNNEI. The CDR3 sequence is 18 residues long. Losses at the gene ends were 3 bases for V and 4 bases for J; bases not matched to a gene: 15. The CDR3 spells CASSDGLAGERDRYEQYF. The CDR3 DNA reads as TGTGCCAGCAGTGATGGGCTAGCGGGAGAACGGGACCGATACGAGCAGTACTTC. Based on the CDR3 plus reference TRBV2 and TRBJ2-7, the full variable domain is EPEVTQTPSHQVTQMGQEVILRCVPISNHLYFYWYRQILGQKVEFLVSFYNNEISEKSEIFDDQFSVERPDGSNFTLKIRSTKLEDSAMYFCASSDGLAGERDRYEQYFGPGTRLTVT.

This chain connects TRBV7-9 to TRBJ1-1; D might be TRBD1 (5 bases). CDR1 is SEHNR and CDR2 is FQNEAQ in the germline V gene (reference sequence). V gave up 6 bases and J gave up 0 bases, with 17 bases separating them. This CDR3 is built from 16 residues. The CDR3 nucleotides read TGTGCCAGCAGTTCGGGGGACGGAACCATGAACACTGAAGCTTTCTTT. Encoded protein: CASSSGDGTMNTEAFF.

Only one count was recorded for this clone. The V call is TRBV6-5, the J call TRBJ2-7, with 9 nucleotides matching TRBD1. Germline values: CDR1 MNHEY, CDR2 SVGAGI. The CDR3 is 15 residues long. V trimming: 2 bases; J trimming: 4 bases; junction bases outside the gene matches: 6. The CDR3 here is CASSYPPDRGYEQYF. The CDR3, as DNA: TGTGCCAGCAGTTACCCGCCCGACAGGGGGTACGAGCAGTACTTC.

DNA of the CDR3: TGTGCCAGCAGCCGACAGAATCAGCCCCAGCATTTT. Protein: CASSRQNQPQHF. The V gene is TRBV3-1 (or the pseudogene TRBV3-2), the J gene TRBJ1-5; tentative D call: TRBD1 (5 bases). The V end was cut by 4 bases, the J end by 4 bases, with 5 bases between. The CDR3 runs 12 residues. Germline loops: CDR1 LGHDT, CDR2 YNNKEL (reference sequence).

V is TRBV6-5 and J is TRBJ2-7, with D perhaps TRBD1 (6 bases). Looked up from germline, CDR1 is MNHEY and CDR2 is SVGAGI. This CDR3 is 14 amino acids long. The V and J ends lost 0 bases and 2 bases respectively, with 8 bases between them. In DNA form, the CDR3 reads TGTGCCAGCAGTTACTCGAAGGGGGCCTACGAGCAGTACTTC. Its translation is CASSYSKGAYEQYF.